These T cell receptor beta chains were read from a single sample in a study of blood T cell repertoires in COVID-19. Only in-frame clones appear in the TCRdb table, and some are missing; sequencing was by immunoSEQ multiplex PCR. The sample includes a few hundred thousand clones, about 85% of them seen just once. The sequenced sample was peripheral blood. These receptor sequences come from a man aged 30-40 years who had recovered from COVID-19. The CDR3 runs from the conserved cysteine through the conserved F or W. A D gene is named only where the DNA matches it firmly. Rows give clone size only sometimes, using once, few, many, or a class for an expanded clone.

abundance: -
v_gene: TRBV7-8
d_gene: TRBD2
j_gene: TRBJ2-1
CDR3nt: TGTGCCAGCAGCTTAGCGCTAGCGGGACCAAAAAATGAGCAGTTCTTC
CDR3aa: CASSLALAGPKNEQFF

abundance: -
v_gene: TRBV9
d_gene: TRBD2
j_gene: TRBJ2-3
CDR3nt: TGTGCCAGCAGCGGATCCGGGACTAGCATGGATACGCAGTATTTT
CDR3aa: CASSGSGTSMDTQYF

abundance: -
v_gene: TRBV4-2
d_gene: TRBD1
j_gene: TRBJ2-3
CDR3nt: TGTGCCAGCAGCCAAAGGGGGACAGGGGGCGGCACAGATACGCAGTATTTT
CDR3aa: CASSQRGTGGGTDTQYF

abundance: -
v_gene: TRBV2
d_gene: -
j_gene: TRBJ1-5
CDR3nt: TGTGCCAGCACCCCGAGGGGGAGCAATCAGCCCCAGCATTTT
CDR3aa: CASTPRGSNQPQHF

abundance: -
v_gene: TRBV5-3
d_gene: -
j_gene: TRBJ1-2
CDR3nt: TGTGCCAGAAGCTTCTCCACAGGGCCTAAAAATTTTTCTAACTATGGCTACACCTTC
CDR3aa: CARSFSTGPKNFSNYGYTF

abundance: few
v_gene: TRBV4-2
d_gene: -
j_gene: TRBJ1-2
CDR3nt: TGTGCCAGCAGGTACGGGGACACCGATAACTATGGCTACACCTTC
CDR3aa: CASRYGDTDNYGYTF

abundance: once
v_gene: TRBV18
d_gene: TRBD1
j_gene: TRBJ2-2
CDR3nt: TGTGCCAGCTCACCCAGGGGGCGCACCGGGGAGCTGTTTTTT
CDR3aa: CASSPRGRTGELFF

abundance: -
v_gene: TRBV12-3/TRBV12-4
d_gene: -
j_gene: TRBJ1-2
CDR3nt: TGTGCCAGCACCTTGGGGGGGAGGAATGGCTACACCTTC
CDR3aa: CASTLGGRNGYTF

abundance: -
v_gene: TRBV4-1
d_gene: TRBD2
j_gene: TRBJ2-5
CDR3nt: TGCGCCAGCAGCCTCCACGGCGTCCTCCCGGGGGGGACCCAGTACTTC
CDR3aa: CASSLHGVLPGGTQYF

abundance: -
v_gene: TRBV6-6
d_gene: TRBD2
j_gene: TRBJ2-3
CDR3nt: TGTGCCAGCAGTACAAAAGAGCGGGGGCGCACAGATACGCAGTATTTT
CDR3aa: CASSTKERGRTDTQYF

abundance: -
v_gene: TRBV7-6
d_gene: TRBD2
j_gene: TRBJ2-3
CDR3nt: TGTGCCAGCAGCTTAGTGCGGGGGTGGGATACGCAGTATTTT
CDR3aa: CASSLVRGWDTQYF

abundance: -
v_gene: TRBV7-3
d_gene: -
j_gene: TRBJ2-3
CDR3nt: TGTGCCAGCAGCTTTTTTCCTCTCACAGATACGCAGTATTTT
CDR3aa: CASSFFPLTDTQYF

abundance: few
v_gene: TRBV2
d_gene: TRBD1
j_gene: TRBJ1-2
CDR3nt: TGTGCCAGCAGTGTACAGGGGTTAGGTGGCTACACCTTC
CDR3aa: CASSVQGLGGYTF

abundance: -
v_gene: TRBV6-1
d_gene: -
j_gene: TRBJ1-5
CDR3nt: TGTGCCAGCAGTGAAGTAGGGGGAAGCAATCAGCCCCAGCATTTT
CDR3aa: CASSEVGGSNQPQHF

abundance: -
v_gene: TRBV2
d_gene: -
j_gene: TRBJ2-3
CDR3nt: TGTGCCAGCGGTGCGGGACAGCCAGGGGATACGCAGTATTTT
CDR3aa: CASGAGQPGDTQYF

abundance: -
v_gene: TRBV6-2/TRBV6-3
d_gene: TRBD1
j_gene: TRBJ1-2
CDR3nt: TGTGCCAGCAGTCCCCGGACAGGGTTGGGCTACACCTTC
CDR3aa: CASSPRTGLGYTF

abundance: -
v_gene: TRBV5-1
d_gene: TRBD1
j_gene: TRBJ2-2
CDR3nt: TGCGCCAGCACCGAAACGGGACAGGGCCCCACCGGGGAGCTGTTTTTT
CDR3aa: CASTETGQGPTGELFF

abundance: few
v_gene: TRBV2
d_gene: -
j_gene: TRBJ2-2
CDR3nt: TGTGCCACCAGGGCCAACGGGGAGCTGTTTTTT
CDR3aa: CATRANGELFF

abundance: medium-sized
v_gene: TRBV2
d_gene: TRBD1
j_gene: TRBJ1-2
CDR3nt: TGTGCCAGCAGTACCCGGGACAGGGGAACCGCTCACCCTTATGGCTACACCTTC
CDR3aa: CASSTRDRGTAHPYGYTF

abundance: -
v_gene: TRBV4-1
d_gene: -
j_gene: TRBJ1-2
CDR3nt: TGCGCCAGCAGCCAAGATTGGGCAAACTATGGCTACACCTTC
CDR3aa: CASSQDWANYGYTF

abundance: -
v_gene: TRBV19
d_gene: -
j_gene: TRBJ1-5
CDR3nt: TGTGCCAGTAGTGGCCAGGGTGGCAATCAGCCCCAGCATTTT
CDR3aa: CASSGQGGNQPQHF

abundance: -
v_gene: TRBV5-1
d_gene: -
j_gene: TRBJ1-6
CDR3nt: TGCGCCAGCAGCTTGACGACAGATAATTCACCCCTCCACTTT
CDR3aa: CASSLTTDNSPLHF

abundance: -
v_gene: TRBV5-1
d_gene: TRBD1
j_gene: TRBJ2-5
CDR3nt: TGCGCCAGCAGCTCGGGACAGCAAGAGACCCAGTACTTC
CDR3aa: CASSSGQQETQYF

abundance: -
v_gene: TRBV2
d_gene: TRBD1
j_gene: TRBJ2-1
CDR3nt: TGTGCCAGCCAAGCCGGGACAGGGGGCTTCGTTGAGCAGTTCTTC
CDR3aa: CASQAGTGGFVEQFF

abundance: -
v_gene: TRBV3-1/TRBV3-2
d_gene: -
j_gene: TRBJ1-6
CDR3nt: TGTGCCAGCAGCCCCCCTGGAGATTGGAGGAGGGATTCACCCCTCCACTTT
CDR3aa: CASSPPGDWRRDSPLHF

abundance: -
v_gene: TRBV5-1
d_gene: TRBD1
j_gene: TRBJ2-3
CDR3nt: TGCGCCAGCAGCTTGGCTGGACAGGGGGCAGATACGCAGTATTTT
CDR3aa: CASSLAGQGADTQYF

abundance: -
v_gene: TRBV7-2
d_gene: TRBD2
j_gene: TRBJ2-1
CDR3nt: TGTGCCAGCAGCTCACCGGGACTAGCCGCCAATGAGCAGTTCTTC
CDR3aa: CASSSPGLAANEQFF

abundance: -
v_gene: TRBV27
d_gene: TRBD2
j_gene: TRBJ2-5
CDR3nt: TGTGCCAGCGCTCGGGGGAGCGGGGGGCAAGAGACCCAGTACTTC
CDR3aa: CASARGSGGQETQYF

abundance: -
v_gene: TRBV18
d_gene: -
j_gene: TRBJ2-2
CDR3nt: TGTGCCAGCTCAGAGCTTGTCGGGGAAACCGGGGAGCTGTTTTTT
CDR3aa: CASSELVGETGELFF

abundance: -
v_gene: TRBV7-9
d_gene: -
j_gene: TRBJ2-1
CDR3nt: TGTGCCAGCAGCTTACCCCGCGGTGAGCAGTTCTTC
CDR3aa: CASSLPRGEQFF

abundance: -
v_gene: TRBV2
d_gene: -
j_gene: TRBJ1-2
CDR3nt: TGTGCCAGCAGTCTTAGCCTGACAGCAAACTATGGCTACACCTTC
CDR3aa: CASSLSLTANYGYTF

abundance: once
v_gene: TRBV10-3
d_gene: -
j_gene: TRBJ2-6
CDR3nt: TGTGCCATCAGACAACAGGGTGTCTTGAGTGGGGCCAACGTCCTGACTTTC
CDR3aa: CAIRQQGVLSGANVLTF

abundance: -
v_gene: TRBV5-5
d_gene: -
j_gene: TRBJ2-1
CDR3nt: TGTGCCAGCAGCTTGGGAGGGTGGAATGAGCAGTTCTTC
CDR3aa: CASSLGGWNEQFF

abundance: -
v_gene: TRBV5-4
d_gene: -
j_gene: TRBJ2-2
CDR3nt: TGTGCCAGCCGGGTGGAGGTGGGAACCGGGGAGCTGTTTTTT
CDR3aa: CASRVEVGTGELFF

abundance: many
v_gene: TRBV2
d_gene: TRBD1
j_gene: TRBJ1-4
CDR3nt: TGTGCCAGCAACCCCGGGACAGGGGATGATGAAAAACTGTTTTTT
CDR3aa: CASNPGTGDDEKLFF

abundance: -
v_gene: TRBV20-1
d_gene: -
j_gene: TRBJ1-4
CDR3nt: TGCAGCGCGGCTTCGGTCGAAAAACTGTTTTTT
CDR3aa: CSAASVEKLFF

abundance: once
v_gene: TRBV4-1
d_gene: -
j_gene: TRBJ2-2
CDR3nt: TGCGCCAGCAGCCAAGGATCAGCGGAAATCACCGGGGAGCTGTTTTTT
CDR3aa: CASSQGSAEITGELFF

abundance: -
v_gene: TRBV2
d_gene: -
j_gene: TRBJ2-5
CDR3nt: TGTGCCAGCAGATCAGGGACTGGCCAAGAGACCCAGTACTTC
CDR3aa: CASRSGTGQETQYF

abundance: once
v_gene: TRBV28
d_gene: TRBD1
j_gene: TRBJ1-2
CDR3nt: TGTGCCAGCAGTTTGACAGGGGCAGAGGCGAACTATGGCTACACCTTC
CDR3aa: CASSLTGAEANYGYTF

abundance: -
v_gene: TRBV7-2
d_gene: TRBD2
j_gene: TRBJ2-2
CDR3nt: TGTGCCAGCAGCTTAGGCGGGGGGGACACCGGGGAGCTGTTTTTT
CDR3aa: CASSLGGGDTGELFF

abundance: many
v_gene: TRBV9
d_gene: TRBD1
j_gene: TRBJ2-5
CDR3nt: TGTGCCAGCAGCGCGGGACAGGGCGAGGGGGCCCAGTACTTC
CDR3aa: CASSAGQGEGAQYF

abundance: -
v_gene: TRBV7-9
d_gene: TRBD2
j_gene: TRBJ2-3
CDR3nt: TGTGCCAGCAGCCCTAGCGGGGACACAGATACGCAGTATTTT
CDR3aa: CASSPSGDTDTQYF

abundance: few
v_gene: TRBV6-5
d_gene: -
j_gene: TRBJ1-5
CDR3nt: TGTGCCAGCAGTTACGCCCGGGGCAATCAGCCCCAGCATTTT
CDR3aa: CASSYARGNQPQHF

abundance: -
v_gene: TRBV6-5
d_gene: TRBD1
j_gene: TRBJ2-7
CDR3nt: TGTGCCAGCCTCCTGGGACAGGGACATGTTTTCGAGCAGTACTTC
CDR3aa: CASLLGQGHVFEQYF

abundance: -
v_gene: TRBV19
d_gene: -
j_gene: TRBJ2-3
CDR3nt: TGTGCCAGTAGTATAGGACTAGTCCCCTCAGATACGCAGTATTTT
CDR3aa: CASSIGLVPSDTQYF

abundance: -
v_gene: TRBV28
d_gene: -
j_gene: TRBJ1-1
CDR3nt: TGTGCCAGCAGCCGGTCGAACACTGAAGCTTTCTTT
CDR3aa: CASSRSNTEAFF

abundance: few
v_gene: TRBV7-3
d_gene: -
j_gene: TRBJ2-2
CDR3nt: TGTGCCAGCAGCTTCAGAGGCTCCGGGGAGCTGTTTTTT
CDR3aa: CASSFRGSGELFF

abundance: few
v_gene: TRBV27
d_gene: TRBD1
j_gene: TRBJ1-6
CDR3nt: TGTGCCAGCAGTAAACGGACAGGGGCTAATAATTCACCCCTCCACTTT
CDR3aa: CASSKRTGANNSPLHF

abundance: -
v_gene: TRBV4-1
d_gene: -
j_gene: TRBJ1-1
CDR3nt: TGCGCCAGCAGCCAAGGGGTCTCTCGGGGGGTTAACACTGAAGCTTTCTTT
CDR3aa: CASSQGVSRGVNTEAFF